This TCR beta chain was documented in a study of cytomegalovirus exposure and HLA in healthy donors. Overall study: Researchers found that just over 80% of 300 to 450 genotyped donors fell within the Caucasian-associated ancestry cluster. Study-level results: Across donors, sequencing depth was assumed by presence/absence analyses to be roughly uniform. A later analysis reportedly found that, within productive TCRs, an Asian-associated ancestry cluster had fewer N-insertions than the mean observed across the approximately 670 donors. Some public TCRs appeared in many individuals, while most sequences were rare.

This clone was seen more than once but under ten times. Antigen specificity is unknown. The germline V gene encodes CDR1 SGHVS and CDR2 FQNEAQ. The CDR3 has 16 amino acids. V shed 3 bases, J shed 2 bases, and the junction held 10 bases outside the gene matches. PCR amplification relied on 60 Vbeta primers (plus 13 Jbeta primers). Produced via immunoSEQ multiplex PCR; TCRdb's table is partial and in-frame only. The sample lists approximately 91,000 clones; around 84% were seen once. This receptor was obtained from a human donor in good health. This chain uses TRBV7-8 with TRBJ2-7; 7 nucleotides agree with TRBD1. Specimen: PBMCs. CDR3 amino acids: CASSFPDRALTYEQYF. The CDR3, as DNA: TGTGCCAGCAGCTTCCCCGACAGGGCGCTGACCTACGAGCAGTACTTC.